Sequencing of this T cell receptor beta chain was carried out in a study of blood T cell repertoires in COVID-19. Background on the study: Acute-phase and convalescent COVID-19 samples originated in the United States, Italy and Spain.

Source study methods: Counts of nucleated cells, estimated from reference gene primer amplification, were obtained. Libraries were prepared by immunoSEQ multiplex PCR; TCRdb keeps only in-frame clonotypes and omits some of them. Clone size and the V and J calls come from that table; the DNA yielded D and trimming. This table holds 180,000 or so clones, around 87% found once. Germline V gene data show CDR1 as SGHNT and CDR2 as YENEEA. This CDR3 contains 14 residues. J gave up 4 bases and V 4 bases, and 7 bases lay outside the gene matches. This receptor was identified in a woman in her 30s with active or convalescent COVID-19. The V call is TRBV11-3, the J call TRBJ2-7; 7 nucleotides agree with TRBD2. Sequencing input: peripheral blood. The CDR3: CASSSGGSGYEQYF. CDR3 DNA: TGTGCCAGCAGCTCCGGAGGTAGCGGGTACGAGCAGTACTTC.